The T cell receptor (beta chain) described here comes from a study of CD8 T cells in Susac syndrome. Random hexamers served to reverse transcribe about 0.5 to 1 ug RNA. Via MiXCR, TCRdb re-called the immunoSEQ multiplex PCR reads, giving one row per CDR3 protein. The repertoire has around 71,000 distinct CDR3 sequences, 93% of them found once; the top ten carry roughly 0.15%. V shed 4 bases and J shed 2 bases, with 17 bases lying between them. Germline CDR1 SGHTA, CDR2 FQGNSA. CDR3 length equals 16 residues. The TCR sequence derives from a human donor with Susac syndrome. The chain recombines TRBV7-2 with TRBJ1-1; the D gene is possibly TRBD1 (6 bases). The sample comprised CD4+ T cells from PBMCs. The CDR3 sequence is CASSSYDRSGNTEAFF. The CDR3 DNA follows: TGTGCCAGCAGCTCATATGACAGGTCAGGCAACACTGAAGCTTTCTTT.